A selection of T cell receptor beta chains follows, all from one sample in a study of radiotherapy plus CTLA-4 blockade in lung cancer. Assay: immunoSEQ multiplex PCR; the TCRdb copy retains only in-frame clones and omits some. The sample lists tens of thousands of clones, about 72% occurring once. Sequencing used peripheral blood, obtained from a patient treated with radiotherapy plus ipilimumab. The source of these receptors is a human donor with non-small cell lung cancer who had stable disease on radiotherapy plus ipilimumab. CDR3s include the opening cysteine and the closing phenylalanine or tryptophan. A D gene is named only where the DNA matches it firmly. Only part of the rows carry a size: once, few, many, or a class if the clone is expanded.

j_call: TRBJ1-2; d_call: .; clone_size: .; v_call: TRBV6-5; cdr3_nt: TGTGCCAGCAGTTACTCGAGCGCGTGGGATGGCTACACCTTC; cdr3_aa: CASSYSSAWDGYTF
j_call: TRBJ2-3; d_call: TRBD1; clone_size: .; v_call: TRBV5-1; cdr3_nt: TGCGCCAGCAGCCCGGACAGGGGGTCTGCAGGTACGCAGTATTTT; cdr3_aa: CASSPDRGSAGTQYF
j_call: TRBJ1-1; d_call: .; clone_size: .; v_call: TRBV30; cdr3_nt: TGTGCCTGGAGTGTTGGAAGGAGGGGGGAAGCTTTCTTT; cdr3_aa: CAWSVGRRGEAFF
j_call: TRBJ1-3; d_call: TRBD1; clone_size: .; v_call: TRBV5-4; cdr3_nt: TGTGCCAGCAGCCGCGCCGGACAGGCCTCTGGAAACACCATATATTTT; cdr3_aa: CASSRAGQASGNTIYF
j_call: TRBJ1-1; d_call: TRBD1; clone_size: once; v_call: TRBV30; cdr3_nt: TGTGCCTGGAGTGTACGGCTGGGACAGATGAACACTGAAGCTTTCTTT; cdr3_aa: CAWSVRLGQMNTEAFF
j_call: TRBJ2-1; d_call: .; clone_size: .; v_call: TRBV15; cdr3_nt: TGTGCCACCAGCAGCGTCAGGACCTTCAATGAGCAGTTCTTC; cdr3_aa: CATSSVRTFNEQFF
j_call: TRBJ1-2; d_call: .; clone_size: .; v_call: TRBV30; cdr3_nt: TGTGCCTGGAGTGAGAGGCAGGGAAATAACTATGGCTACACCTTC; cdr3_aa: CAWSERQGNNYGYTF
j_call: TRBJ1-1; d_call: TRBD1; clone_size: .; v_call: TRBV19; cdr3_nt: TGTGCCAGTAGTATTCAGGGGGGCACTGAAGCTTTCTTT; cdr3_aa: CASSIQGGTEAFF
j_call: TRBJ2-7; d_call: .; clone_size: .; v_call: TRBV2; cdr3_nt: TGTGCCAGCAGTGGTGGGTATAATACCTACGAGCAGTACTTC; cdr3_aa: CASSGGYNTYEQYF
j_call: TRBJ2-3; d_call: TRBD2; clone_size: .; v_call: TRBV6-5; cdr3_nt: TGTGCCAGCAGGGAGCCTAGCGGGCCTCAGGATACGCAGTATTTT; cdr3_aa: CASREPSGPQDTQYF
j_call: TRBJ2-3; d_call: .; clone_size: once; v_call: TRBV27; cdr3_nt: TGTGCCAGCAGTAAACGGGCGGGACAGCCTACAGATACGCAGTATTTT; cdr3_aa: CASSKRAGQPTDTQYF
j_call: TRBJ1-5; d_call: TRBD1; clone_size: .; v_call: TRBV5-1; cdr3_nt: TGCGCCAGCAGCTTCTTACCGGGACAGGGAGATCAGCCCCAGCATTTT; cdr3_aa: CASSFLPGQGDQPQHF
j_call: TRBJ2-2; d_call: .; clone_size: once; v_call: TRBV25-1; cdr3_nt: TGTGCCAGCAGTGATGAAGTGGCAGGGGTTCACGGGGAGCTGTTTTTT; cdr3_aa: CASSDEVAGVHGELFF
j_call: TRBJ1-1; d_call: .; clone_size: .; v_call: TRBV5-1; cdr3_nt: TGCGCCAGCAGCTTTTATCGCCACACTGAAGCTTTCTTT; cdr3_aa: CASSFYRHTEAFF
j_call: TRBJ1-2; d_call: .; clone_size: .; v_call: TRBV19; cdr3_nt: TGTGCCAGTAGTATAGAGGACGGAGTTGGTGGCTACACCTTC; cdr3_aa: CASSIEDGVGGYTF
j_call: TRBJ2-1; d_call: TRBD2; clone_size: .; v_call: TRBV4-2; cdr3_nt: TGTGCCAGCAGCGTACGATCGGCAGCGGGGAGTCACAATGAGCAGTTCTTC; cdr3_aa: CASSVRSAAGSHNEQFF
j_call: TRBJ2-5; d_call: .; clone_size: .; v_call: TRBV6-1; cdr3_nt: TGTGCCAGCAGCCCCCGCCTGCCGTACCAAGAGACCCAGTACTTC; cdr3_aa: CASSPRLPYQETQYF
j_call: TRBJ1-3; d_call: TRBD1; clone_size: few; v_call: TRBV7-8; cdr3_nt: TGTGCCAGCAGCTACAGGGGTGCTGGAAACACCATATATTTT; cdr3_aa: CASSYRGAGNTIYF
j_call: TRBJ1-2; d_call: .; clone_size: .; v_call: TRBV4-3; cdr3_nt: TGCGCCAGCAGCCAAGATTTCGGCGGATTACTTGGCTACACCTTC; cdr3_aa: CASSQDFGGLLGYTF
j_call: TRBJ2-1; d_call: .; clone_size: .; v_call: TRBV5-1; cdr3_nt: TGCGCCAGCAGCTTGGGGCCCTTTGAACATGAGCAGTTCTTC; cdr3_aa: CASSLGPFEHEQFF
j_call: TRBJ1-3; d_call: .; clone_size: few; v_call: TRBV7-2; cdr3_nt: TGTGCCAGCAGCTTTTATGGCTCTGGAAACACCATATATTTT; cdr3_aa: CASSFYGSGNTIYF
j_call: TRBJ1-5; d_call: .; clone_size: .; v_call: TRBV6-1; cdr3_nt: TGTGCCAGCAGAGAGCAGGAATATAGCAATCAGCCCCAGCATTTT; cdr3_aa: CASREQEYSNQPQHF